These 17 T cell receptor beta chains share one sample of origin, sequenced in a study of T cell repertoires and Cas9 in healthy adults. Method: immunoSEQ multiplex PCR; TCRdb's copy keeps in-frame clones and lacks some. Of some 15,000 clones listed, approximately 91% are singletons. The specimen was Tregs (CD4+, CD25+, CD127-, CD137-, CD154-) from PBMCs; culture status not recorded. These receptor sequences come from a human donor in good health.

CDR3 loop: CASSFGQGYEQYF. CDR3 sequence (DNA): TGTGCCAGCAGCTTCGGACAGGGCTACGAGCAGTACTTC. This chain connects TRBV7-3 to TRBJ2-7; 8 nucleotides match TRBD1. This CDR3 is 13 amino acids long. Germline loops: CDR1 SGHTA, CDR2 FQGTGA. Losses at the gene ends were 3 bases for V and 3 bases for J; bases not matched to a gene: 1.

V is TRBV23-1 and J is TRBJ2-3; 8 bases map to TRBD2. TRBV23-1 is an ORF, with its function uncertain. The CDR3 consists of 16 residues. V was clipped by 0 bases and J by 3 bases; unmatched bases: 5. CDR3 residues: CASSQSGAGATDTQYF. As DNA, the CDR3 is TGCGCCAGCAGTCAATCGGGAGCGGGGGCTACAGATACGCAGTATTTT.

The rearrangement links TRBV11-2 to TRBJ2-3; 10 bases map to TRBD1. The trim removed 4 bases at V and 6 bases at J, leaving 1 base unmatched. The CDR3 contains 13 residues. Germline V lookup: CDR1 SGHAT, CDR2 FQNNGV. The CDR3 loop is CASSWGQGDTQYF. CDR3 sequence (DNA): TGTGCCAGCAGCTGGGGACAGGGGGATACGCAGTATTTT.

CDR3 loop: CASFGEGGEQYF. The CDR3 bases are TGTGCCAGCTTTGGGGAGGGAGGCGAGCAGTACTTC. The V gene is TRBV27, the J gene TRBJ2-7, with TRBD2 matching over 7 bases. Germline V gene lookup returns CDR1 MNHEY and CDR2 SMNVEV (reference sequence). This CDR3 is 12 amino acids long. After removal of 8 bases from V and 6 bases from J, the junction contained 7 bases not matched to a gene.

The chain has TRBV5-1 and TRBJ2-2, with TRBD2 matching 12 bases. V gave up 4 bases and J gave up 3 bases; unmatched junction bases: 4. The CDR3 length is 16 residues. The germline gives CDR1 SGHRS, CDR2 YFSETQ. For the CDR3, the DNA is TGCGCCAGCAGCGCGCTAGCGGGGGGGTACACCGGGGAGCTGTTTTTT. Translated, it gives CASSALAGGYTGELFF.

Turning to this clone: A read error may account for a junction end that differs from germline. The gene calls are TRBV5-1 and TRBJ1-1, with TRBD1 identical over 7 bases. This CDR3 is 18 amino acids long. Germline CDR1 reads SGHRS; CDR2 reads YFSETQ. This chain's CDR3 is CARSGGDSRLNMNTEAFF. Here the CDR3 DNA reads TGCGCCCGCAGCGGGGGGGACAGCCGACTTAATATGAACACTGAAGCTTTCTTT.

The gene calls are TRBV5-1 and TRBJ2-1; the D gene is possibly TRBD1 (6 bases). V was pared by 0 bases and J by 9 bases, with 16 bases between. This CDR3 is 15 amino acids long. Germline values: CDR1 SGHRS, CDR2 YFSETQ. This chain's CDR3 is CASSLGVRGKGEQFF. DNA of the CDR3: TGCGCCAGCAGCTTGGGAGTCAGGGGTAAGGGTGAGCAGTTCTTC.

The chain combines TRBV28 with TRBJ1-2, with a possible D match to TRBD1 (5 bases). The germline CDR1 and CDR2 sequences are MDHEN and SYDVKM. Trimming shortened V by 4 bases and J by 8 bases, and 23 bases separated the two germline ends. CDR3 length: 16 residues. The CDR3 here is CASSSRSRAVWRGYTF. The CDR3 bases are TGTGCCAGCAGTTCGCGGTCCAGGGCGGTATGGCGGGGCTACACCTTC.

The gene calls are TRBV6-1 and TRBJ1-5, with unresolved D. This CDR3 comprises 17 residues. The V and J ends lost 1 base and 2 bases respectively, with 15 bases between them. CDR1 is MNHNS and CDR2 is SASEGT in the germline V gene. The CDR3 here is CASSEVFPRFGNQPQHF. Here the CDR3 DNA reads TGTGCCAGCAGTGAAGTCTTTCCCCGATTCGGCAATCAGCCCCAGCATTTT.

The rearrangement joins TRBV19 to TRBJ2-5; 10 bases are a match to TRBD2. Germline trimming cut 4 bases from V and 1 base from J; bases unmatched to any gene: 3. The germline V gene has CDR1 LNHDA and CDR2 SQIVND (reference sequence). The CDR3 contains 15 residues. The CDR3 sequence is CASSNPSGGQETQYF. The CDR3 nucleotides are TGTGCCAGTAGTAACCCTAGCGGGGGCCAAGAGACCCAGTACTTC.

The V and J genes are TRBV19 and TRBJ2-4; no clear D. Germline V gives CDR1 LNHDA, CDR2 SQIVND (reference sequence). The CDR3 loop spans 12 amino acids. The germline V and J ends were trimmed by 4 bases and 5 bases, with 6 bases remaining between them. The CDR3 loop reads CASSTLENIQYF. The CDR3 DNA reads as TGTGCCAGTAGTACCCTAGAAAACATTCAGTACTTC.

This clone was counted a single time. The junction departs from germline at one end; a sequencing error may be responsible. This sequence joins TRBV19 and TRBJ2-1, with 7 bases fitting TRBD1. This CDR3 is built from 14 residues. Germline lookup yields CDR1 LNHDA and CDR2 SQIVND (reference sequence). Here the CDR3 reads CASSLDRVGDEQFF. The CDR3 nucleotides are TGTGCCAGTAGTTTAGACAGGGTTGGGGATGAGCAGTTCTTC.

The chain uses TRBV7-9 and TRBJ1-3; perhaps TRBD1 as D (5 bases). The CDR3 sequence is 14 residues long. Germline-derived CDR1 and CDR2 are SEHNR and FQNEAQ (reference sequence). V was pared by 5 bases and J by 6 bases, with 14 bases between. The CDR3 loop reads CASSPWSGTNTIYF. For the CDR3, the DNA is TGTGCCAGCAGCCCCTGGTCCGGGACAAACACCATATATTTT.

The V and J genes are TRBV7-8 and TRBJ2-2; 9 nucleotides line up with TRBD1. The CDR3 is 14 amino acids. V gave up 5 bases and J gave up 4 bases; unmatched junction bases: 2. CDR1 is SGHVS and CDR2 is FQNEAQ in the germline V gene. This CDR3 is CASSTTGGTGELFF. The CDR3 DNA reads as TGTGCCAGCAGCACGACAGGGGGCACCGGGGAGCTGTTTTTT.

This rearrangement joins TRBV4-2 to TRBJ1-1; D is ambiguous. CDR3 length: 15 residues. With 1 base removed from V and 1 base from J, the gap between germline ends came to 10 bases. Germline values: CDR1 LGHNA, CDR2 YNFKEQ. DNA for the CDR3: TGTGCCAGCAGCCAAGTACCAGCTACGAACACTGAAGCTTTCTTT. Translating gives CASSQVPATNTEAFF.

This clone was recorded once. This chain links TRBV6-5 with TRBJ1-4; no definite D call. The ends were cut back, 0 bases at V and 8 bases at J, with 10 bases in the middle. The germline CDR1 and CDR2 sequences are MNHEY and SVGAGI. This CDR3 is built from 14 residues. For the CDR3, the DNA is TGTGCCAGCAGTTACTCCCGGCAAGGAGAAAAACTGTTTTTT. Its protein is CASSYSRQGEKLFF.

The chain is built from TRBV4-1 and TRBJ2-1, with a possible D match to TRBD2 (5 bases). Germline values: CDR1 MGHRA, CDR2 YSYEKL. CDR3 length equals 14 residues. The V end lost 7 bases, the J end lost 8 bases, and 18 bases lay between the germline ends. CDR3 region: CASKRGLSSDEQFF. CDR3 bases: TGCGCCAGCAAACGAGGACTCTCTTCCGATGAGCAGTTCTTC.